What follows is one TCR beta chain and its context. Its antigen specificity is not known. No base quality information exists; no much larger clone differs at one position. The cohort consisted of hundreds of healthy bone marrow donors. Cohort members were all nominally healthy when sampled, although unrecorded immune exposures were likely present. The donor tested CMV seronegative and was one of the 352 seronegative cohort members. A peripheral blood sample was provided by each donor, and peripheral blood mononuclear cells were used for TCR beta sequencing. The Qiagen DNeasy Blood Extraction Kit was used to extract genomic DNA from the blood cell samples. The CDR3 has 14 amino acids, counting the end cysteine and phenylalanine. Just CDR3 DNA is preserved here, 42 bases in frame from base 1. The trim is 2 bases for V and 2 bases for J, with a gap of 8 bases between the germline ends. CDR1 and CDR2 (MNHNY, SVGAGI) derive from the germline V gene (reference sequence).

The sample is drawn from a study of cytomegalovirus exposure and HLA in healthy donors (dated by TCRdb to about 2017). About the study as a whole: According to an earlier analysis of 550 to 750 of the donors, roughly 180 million T cells yielded some 110 million unique TCR beta sequences and more than 250 Gb of sequence data. An early release covering more than 500 HLA-typed donors comprised around 300 gigabases of sequencing data and roughly 85 million unique TCR sequences. Among the roughly 390 genotyped donors, 81% belonged to the genetic ancestry cluster associated with self-reported Caucasian donors. The study was designed to test whether signatures of past pathogen exposure could be identified by cataloging public T cell receptors. Using immunosequencing, the study profiled T cell repertoires from 666 subjects and related those repertoires to cytomegalovirus serostatus. Along with the roughly 670-subject first cohort, a separate validation cohort of about 110 different subjects was used. To predict cytomegalovirus infection status, the study brought together high-throughput TCR immunosequencing, statistical association of individual TCRs with disease status, and machine learning. In a later analysis, previously published TCR beta repertoires from more than 500 donors were re-analyzed and high-resolution HLA genotyping was added so that TCR occurrence patterns could be studied. In the later analysis, no new phenotypic data were used to find candidate immune exposures; instead, reliance was placed on TCR beta sequences and their occurrence across donors. An earlier analysis of 500 to 650 of the donors applied high-throughput TCR beta sequencing to assess whether each TCR beta V gene segment acted as functional or pseudogenic. Donor age, sex, ethnicity and CMV serostatus were collected together with the repertoire data. A later genetic analysis took genome-wide SNP genotypes for about 60% of the roughly 670 donors and used that subset as a discovery cohort. All discovery cohort repertoires had been generated using a single sequencing platform. HLA typing covered class I and class II loci at four-digit resolution. The number of typed donors differed by locus: 629-630 for A, B, C, DRB1 and DQB1; 500 to 550 for DQA1; some 610 for DPA1; and roughly 450 for DPB1. Four or five DR-DQ haplotypes were treated as single units for association and clustering because of strong linkage in the cohort. Among some 410 genotyped donors of the cohort, an average of 235,054 unique TCR beta nucleotide sequences were sequenced per donor, around a sixth of them non-productive.

The investigation overall reported the following: V-gene and J-gene trimming of TCR beta chains was associated with a missense DCLRE1C variant in a later genetic analysis, and the association was replicated in an independent cohort. When HLA alleles, especially DR and DQ, strongly co-occurred, TCR associations were difficult to assign to individual alleles. The sequencing pipeline was judged likely to have produced a cluster of highly shared sequence variants as a technical artifact. Most CMV-associated TCR beta chains appeared to be HLA-restricted in a later analysis, and the HLA associations seemed to be driven largely by CMV exposure. Cytomegalovirus status was reported to be diagnosed by the classifier with high specificity and sensitivity in both the original and validation cohorts. Specific HLA alleles were associated with 15,000 to 20,000 TCR beta sequences at a false discovery rate of 0.05 in a later analysis. HLA typing was unavailable for some donors at each locus, so association tests used only the typed subset. In a later analysis, several top co-occurrence clusters were reported to appear linked to parvovirus B19, influenza, CMV and Epstein-Barr virus. Only TCR beta chains were sequenced in this cohort, and the absence of alpha or paired-chain data limited detectable features. A total of about 180 TCR beta chains were listed by the study as associated with cytomegalovirus. In vitro tests confirmed that three of the cytomegalovirus-associated TCR beta chains recognize cytomegalovirus antigens. While some public TCRs were present in many individuals, most TCR sequences turned up only very rarely across donors. A later analysis found that TCR association rates varied across HLA loci, with DRB1 alleles showing the most associated TCRs and HLA-C alleles the fewest. According to a later genetic analysis, donors in an Asian-associated ancestry cluster had fewer N-insertions in productive TCRs than the approximately 630-donor mean. Some IMGT-functional V segments, including TRBV6-2 and TRBV6-3, could not be told apart with the 87-base-pair reads, so those segments were excluded. An earlier analysis of 587 of the donors showed that most TCR beta V segments appeared in productive rearrangements either about 87% or about 30% of the time, which broadly matched IMGT annotations. Because counts were too low, fewer than 20 rarely observed V segments, including chromosome 9 orphons, were excluded from the earlier analysis of a few hundred of the donors. The authors suggested that the approach could potentially be generalized to other disease states and immunological phenotypes. A further reported finding was that TCR beta sequences accurately predicted the HLA-A and HLA-B alleles for most subjects in the first cohort. Sequencing depth was assumed to be roughly uniform across donors in the presence/absence analyses, though that assumption may not hold. Immune exposure information for the cohort was limited to CMV serostatus. Correlated functional status among segregating V segments might be attributable to linkage disequilibrium, but an unknown experimental factor could not be ruled out. In a later analysis, HLA-associated TCR beta chains showed more clonal expansion and lower generation probabilities than non-associated chains that were equally common.

Libraries were built with the immunoSEQ multiplex PCR assay. For the multiplex PCR, a mixture combining 60 forward primers for TCR Vbeta segments and 13 reverse primers for TCR Jbeta segments was used. The CDR3 region of rearranged TCR beta genes was amplified from genomic DNA by a multiplex PCR assay. The Illumina HiSeq System was used to sequence the amplified TCR beta libraries as 87-base-pair reads. The original methods were these. Across the 670 or so repertoires, a later analysis counted 60 million to 90 million unique TCR beta chains, roughly 11 million of which were shared by at least two donors. To remove PCR and sequencing errors, raw reads were error-corrected and collapsed into unique sequences using a nearest-neighbor algorithm that merged closely related sequences. Alignment of CDR3 sequences to IMGT reference sequences was used to assign V, D and J gene segments. For a sequence to be retained, at least a six-nucleotide match to both a V gene segment and a J gene segment was required. Rearrangements were called productive when the CDR3 lacked stop codons and stayed in frame with V and J; all others were non-productive. CDR3 was defined by IMGT convention, running from the second conserved V-encoded cysteine to the conserved J-encoded phenylalanine. Sequences without an unambiguous match to a single V gene segment were excluded from the earlier analysis of almost 600 of the donors. In an earlier analysis of a few hundred of the donors, V segments were called functional above 56.7% productive rearrangements and were called segregating when the between-donor standard deviation exceeded 5%. To diagnose cytomegalovirus status from the catalog of TCR beta chain sequences, a statistical classification framework was built. In a later analysis, TCR nucleotide sequences were compared against IMGT/GENE-DB human TR gene sequences so that V and J genes could be assigned. The TCRdist pipeline was used in a later analysis to assign CDR3 sequences and most-parsimonious VDJ recombination scenarios. In a later analysis, every TCR beta chain was defined by the combination of its CDR3 amino acid sequence and its V-gene family, and reads without a unique V-gene family were dropped. A later analysis removed 500 to 600 highly shared, low-generation-probability nucleotide sequences to deal with suspected cross-contamination and a sequencing artifact. In a later analysis, a clonal expansion index was calculated for each public chain from normalized within-repertoire ranks of inferred template counts. In a later analysis, generation probabilities were computed using a VDJ recombination model fitted to out-of-frame rearrangements, and the results were checked against IGoR. In a later analysis, hypergeometric tests were used to score TCR-TCR, TCR-HLA and TCR-CMV co-occurrence, with a repertoire-size bias correction applied to TCR pairs. A later analysis estimated false discovery rates by permuting HLA or CMV assignments 20 times. A later analysis grouped co-occurring TCRs with DBSCAN, adding TCRdist sequence similarity when clustering within HLA-allele-positive subsets. Co-occurrence clustering excluded repertoires with fewer than 30,000 or more than 120,000 public chains, plus five with anomalous nucleotide sharing. In its TCRdb copy, this immuneACCESS table keeps in-frame sequences only and misses some clones. Where compared with another copy, unresolved V genes explain less than half of these, and the others have no known cause. The DNA was the basis for D and trimming; V, J and clone size are from that table. Present in this sample are a few hundred thousand clones, 60% to 80% of which were seen just once. The ten largest make up under 2% of the sample.

The chain was built from TRBV6-6 and TRBJ2-3; the D gene is not confidently resolved. This receptor was taken from a man aged 18 to 29 in good health and CMV-seronegative. The sequenced material came from PBMCs. In nucleotides, the sequence is TGTGCCAGCAGTTACAGCGCCTACACAGATACGCAGTATTTT. It translates to CASSYSAYTDTQYF.